This TCR beta chain was captured by sequencing in a study of T cells in Graves' hyperthyroidism and ophthalmopathy. General observations from the study: In blood, most of the thyroid clonotypes expanded above 0.001 were also present.

Diagnoses rested on clinical symptoms, serum thyroxine and TRAb, thyroid ultrasound and orbital computed tomography. V shed 3 bases and J 3 bases; nucleotides not matched to a gene: 6. Germline V CDR1 and CDR2: KGHSH, LQKENI. CDR3 length equals 15 residues. Using RNA transcripts as the source, TCR beta CDR3 regions were amplified. Carried out on the TCR CDR3, a first-round RT-PCR used the HTBI primer set. A single record per CDR3 protein comes from TCRdb applying MiXCR to the multiplex PCR reads. This sample has about 690,000 distinct CDR3 sequences; 15% to 20% occur once, and the top ten carry 15% to 19%. This clonotype has only a few counts. The antigen is undetermined.

The gene calls are TRBV18 and TRBJ2-3; 7 bases agree with TRBD2. Sequenced: blood. This receptor was obtained from a man aged 45 to 65 with Graves' hyperthyroidism. This CDR3 reads CASSPALAITDTQYF. The DNA of the CDR3 is TGTGCCAGCTCACCCGCACTAGCGATTACAGATACGCAGTATTTT.